Below, 3 T cell receptor beta chains from the same sample are listed, as sequenced in a study of blood T cell repertoires in COVID-19. TCRdb's table, derived via immunoSEQ multiplex PCR, lists solely in-frame clones and lacks some. In the table there are just over 95,000 clones, 82% of which are singletons. The sequenced sample was peripheral blood. All receptors derive from a man at least 80 years old with acute or convalescent COVID-19.

The chain recombines TRBV30 with TRBJ1-2, with D hard to call. The V end lost 0 bases, the J end lost 5 bases, and 7 bases lay between the germline ends. This CDR3 contains 12 residues. In germline, CDR1 is GTSNPN, CDR2 SVGIG (reference sequence). The CDR3 spells CAWSVDRYGYTF. As DNA, the CDR3 is TGTGCCTGGAGTGTAGATAGATATGGCTACACCTTC.

J is TRBJ2-2 and V is TRBV28; 8 bases agree with TRBD2. The CDR3 is 15 residues long. The V and J ends lost 7 bases and 4 bases, in that order; junction bases with no gene match: 8. Germline lookup yields CDR1 MDHEN and CDR2 SYDVKM. The CDR3 bases are TGTGCCAGCACCCCGGGAGGGGCGGGCACCGGGGAGCTGTTTTTT. It codes for CASTPGGAGTGELFF.

J is TRBJ2-2 and V is TRBV15; D not certain. The CDR3 totals 16 residues. CDR1 LNHNV and CDR2 YYDKDF come from the germline V gene (reference sequence). V lost 0 bases, J lost 4 bases, and 12 bases lay in between. The CDR3, as DNA: TGTGCCACCAGCAGAGATAAGGAACAGCCCACCGGGGAGCTGTTTTTT. Protein: CATSRDKEQPTGELFF.